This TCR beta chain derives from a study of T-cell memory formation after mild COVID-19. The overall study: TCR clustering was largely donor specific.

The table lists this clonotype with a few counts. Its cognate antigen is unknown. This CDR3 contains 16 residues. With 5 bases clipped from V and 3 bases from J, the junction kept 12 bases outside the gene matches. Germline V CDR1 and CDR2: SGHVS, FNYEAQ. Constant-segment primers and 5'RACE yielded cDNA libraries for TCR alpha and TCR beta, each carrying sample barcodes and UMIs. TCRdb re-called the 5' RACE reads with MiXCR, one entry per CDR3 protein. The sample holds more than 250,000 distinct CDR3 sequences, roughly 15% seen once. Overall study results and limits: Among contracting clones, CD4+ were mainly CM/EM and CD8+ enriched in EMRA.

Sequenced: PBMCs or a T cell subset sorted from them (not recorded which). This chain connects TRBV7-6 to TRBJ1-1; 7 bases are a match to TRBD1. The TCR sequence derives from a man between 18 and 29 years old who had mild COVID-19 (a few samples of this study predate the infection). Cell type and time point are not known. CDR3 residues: CASSLKWTGLDTEAFF. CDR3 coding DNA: TGTGCCAGCAGCCTAAAGTGGACAGGCCTCGACACTGAAGCTTTCTTT.